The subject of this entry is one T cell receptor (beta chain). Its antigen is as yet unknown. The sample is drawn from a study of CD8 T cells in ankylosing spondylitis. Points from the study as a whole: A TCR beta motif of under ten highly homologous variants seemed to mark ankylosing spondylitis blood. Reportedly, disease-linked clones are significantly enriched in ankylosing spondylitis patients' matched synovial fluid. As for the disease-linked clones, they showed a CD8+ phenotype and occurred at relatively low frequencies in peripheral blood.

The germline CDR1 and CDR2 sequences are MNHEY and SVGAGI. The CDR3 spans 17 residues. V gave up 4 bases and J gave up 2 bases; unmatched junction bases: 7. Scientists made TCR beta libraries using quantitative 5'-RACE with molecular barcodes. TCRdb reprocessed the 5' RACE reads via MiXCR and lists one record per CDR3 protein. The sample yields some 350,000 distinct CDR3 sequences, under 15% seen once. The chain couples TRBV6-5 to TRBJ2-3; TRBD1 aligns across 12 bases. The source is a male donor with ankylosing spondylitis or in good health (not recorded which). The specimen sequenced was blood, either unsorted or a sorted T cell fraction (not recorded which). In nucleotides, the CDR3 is TGTGCCAGCAGTTCCGGGACAGGGGGCGAAAACACAGATACGCAGTATTTT. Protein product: CASSSGTGGENTDTQYF.